This entry lists 20 T cell receptor beta chains sequenced from one sample in a study of memory CD4+ T cells and cytomegalovirus serostatus. The sort gate was single viable CD3+CD4+CD8-CD45RO+ cells for memory CD4+ T cells. Some clones are missing from TCRdb's copy, which holds only in-frame ones; the method was immunoSEQ multiplex PCR. Of around 44,000 clones in the sample, more than 60% were seen once. Sequenced material: memory CD4+ T cells from blood. The origin of the receptors is an adult in good health and CMV-seronegative.

The CDR3 protein is CASSPPGQQETQYF. The CDR3 DNA sequence: TGTGCCAGTAGTCCCCCGGGACAACAAGAGACCCAGTACTTC. The rearrangement joins TRBV19 to TRBJ2-5, with a weak D call TRBD1 (6 bases). With 5 bases removed from V and 2 bases from J, the gap between germline ends came to 12 bases. Germline V gene sequence: CDR1 LNHDA, CDR2 SQIVND (reference sequence). The CDR3 is 14 amino acids. The full variable domain, in which reference TRBV19 and TRBJ2-5 provide the parts outside the CDR3, is DGGITQSPKYLFRKEGQNVTLSCEQNLNHDAMYWYRQDPGQGLRLIYYSQIVNDFQKGDIAEGYSVSREKKESFPLTVTSAQKNPTAFYLCASSPPGQQETQYFGPGTRLLVL.

This chain connects TRBV4-2 to TRBJ2-7; tentatively, D is TRBD2 (5 bases). Germline CDR1 reads LGHNA; CDR2 reads YNFKEQ. The CDR3 spans 13 residues. V was pared by 2 bases and J by 2 bases, with 7 bases between. The CDR3 spells CASSQPGTYEQYF. The CDR3 region has the DNA TGTGCCAGCAGCCAACCGGGGACCTACGAGCAGTACTTC.

This chain uses TRBV7-2 with TRBJ1-3; 8 bases agree with TRBD1. Germline lookup yields CDR1 SGHTA and CDR2 FQGNSA. The length of the CDR3 is 15 residues. The V gene end was trimmed by 5 bases and the J gene end by 3 bases; junction bases not matched to a gene: 6. The CDR3 sequence: CASSDQGAVGNTIYF. For the CDR3, the DNA is TGTGCCAGCAGCGACCAGGGGGCTGTTGGAAACACCATATATTTT.

This rearrangement joins TRBV27 to TRBJ1-2; TRBD1 aligns across 9 bases. Trimming removed 3 bases from V and 3 bases from J; junction bases left unmatched: 2. Germline CDR1 MNHEY, CDR2 SMNVEV (reference sequence). CDR3 size: 14 residues. The CDR3 bases are TGTGCCAGCAGTTTCCGGGACAGGGACTATGGCTACACCTTC. Its translation is CASSFRDRDYGYTF.

This clone has just a few counts. The genes are TRBV6-1 and TRBJ2-7, with D unclear. The CDR3 extends over 15 amino acids. Germline V gene data show CDR1 as MNHNS and CDR2 as SASEGT. Trimming pared 5 bases from V and 7 bases from J, leaving 21 bases between. This CDR3 is CASSLLFGELGEQYF. CDR3 coding DNA: TGTGCCAGCAGTTTGCTCTTCGGCGAACTCGGTGAGCAGTACTTC.

DNA of the CDR3: TGTGCCAGCAGTTTGGGACGGTCGTTTTTCGAGTTCTTC. This codes for CASSLGRSFFEFF. V gene TRBV27 combines with J gene TRBJ2-1; the D gene could be TRBD1 or TRBD2 (5 bases each). V lost 3 bases, J lost 14 bases, and 17 bases lay in between. Germline V gives CDR1 MNHEY, CDR2 SMNVEV (reference sequence). The CDR3 contains 13 residues.

The genes are TRBV5-1 and TRBJ2-7, with 9 bases that match TRBD2. J lost 6 bases, V lost 4 bases, and 11 bases had no gene match. CDR1 is SGHRS, CDR2 YFSETQ, per germline. The length of the CDR3 is 15 residues. The CDR3 sequence is CASSDRWGGLAEQYF. The DNA of the CDR3 is TGCGCCAGCAGCGACCGGTGGGGGGGACTAGCCGAGCAGTACTTC.

This clone occurred a few times. The J gene is TRBJ2-2, the V gene TRBV7-9; D is uncertain. Deletions cut 4 bases from V and 5 bases from J, with 14 bases between. Germline values: CDR1 SEHNR, CDR2 FQNEAQ (reference sequence). This CDR3 region has 15 residues. The DNA for the CDR3 is TGTGCCAGCAGCTATAGACAAAGTCGAACCGGGGAGCTGTTTTTT. This codes for CASSYRQSRTGELFF.

In this sample, this clone turned up a few times. V usage is TRBV5-4 and J usage is TRBJ2-1; 7 positions match TRBD2. Germline trimming cut 4 bases from V and 3 bases from J; bases unmatched to any gene: 7. This CDR3 spans 15 amino acids. From germline, CDR1 is SGHNT and CDR2 YYREEE (reference sequence). CDR3 nucleotides: TGTGCCAGCAGCACTCAGCGGGGACTCTACAATGAGCAGTTCTTC. Its translation is CASSTQRGLYNEQFF.

The chain couples TRBV29-1 to TRBJ1-3; possible D gene TRBD1, 6 bases. Between the trimmed V and J ends, which lost 6 bases and 0 bases, there was a span of 18 bases. CDR3 length equals 16 residues. Per germline, CDR1 SQVTM and CDR2 ANQGSEA. CDR3 DNA: TGCAGCGTGGGGGGCCTACAGGGTGACTCTGGAAACACCATATATTTT. This translates into CSVGGLQGDSGNTIYF.

This clone was found once. The rearrangement joins TRBV5-1 to TRBJ2-5; TRBD2 matches 10 bases. Germline assignment: CDR1 SGHRS and CDR2 YFSETQ. The CDR3 extends over 16 amino acids. After removal of 2 bases from V and 5 bases from J, the junction contained 9 bases not matched to a gene. The CDR3 DNA is TGCGCCAGCAGCTTCCTTAGCGGGGGGCGGTCGGAGACCCAGTACTTC. Translation gives CASSFLSGGRSETQYF.

This chain connects TRBV5-1 to TRBJ1-2, with unresolved D. The CDR3 consists of 13 residues. CDR1 is SGHRS, CDR2 YFSETQ, per germline. V shed 10 bases and J shed 7 bases, with 20 bases lying between them. The CDR3 protein is CASREAPGGGYTF. CDR3 DNA sequence: TGCGCCTCTCGCGAGGCACCCGGCGGTGGCTACACCTTC.

Regarding this clone: Germline and junction disagree at one end, which may indicate a read error. This sequence joins TRBV7-7 and TRBJ2-2; D tentatively fits TRBD1 or TRBD2 (5 bases each). This CDR3 contains 13 residues. Germline V gene sequence: CDR1 SSHAT, CDR2 FNYEAQ (reference sequence). This CDR3 is CASSPGRHGELFF. The CDR3 DNA sequence: TGTGCTAGCAGTCCAGGGAGACACGGGGAGCTGTTTTTT.

The sample holds one count of this clone. The chain combines TRBV29-1 with TRBJ2-1; D may be TRBD1 (6 bases). Trimming removed 4 bases at V and 10 bases at J, with 11 bases between. The germline CDR1 and CDR2 sequences are SQVTM and ANQGSEA. This CDR3 is 11 amino acids long. DNA of the CDR3: TGCAGCGTTGCTTCCAGGGGCGAGCAGTTCTTC. Amino acids: CSVASRGEQFF.

The V gene is TRBV6-5, the J gene TRBJ1-6; D gene ambiguous. Trimming stripped 6 bases from V and 8 bases from J, with 11 bases between. This CDR3 has 13 residues. From germline, CDR1 is MNHEY and CDR2 SVGAGI. The CDR3 coding sequence is TGTGCCAGCAGGTCGGAGGGCTATTCACCCCTCCACTTT. Protein sequence: CASRSEGYSPLHF.

With respect to this clone: An end of the junction does not agree with germline; a read error may underlie this. The V gene is TRBV7-7, the J gene TRBJ2-2, with TRBD1 matching over 8 bases. The CDR3 consists of 16 residues. Germline CDR1 reads SSHAT; CDR2 reads FNYEAQ (reference sequence). CDR3 loop: CASSLYVQGATGELFF. CDR3 nucleotide sequence: TGTGCTAGCAGCTTATATGTGCAGGGGGCCACCGGGGAGCTGTTTTTT.

The chain has TRBV15 and TRBJ2-7; no clear D gene. The V end was cut by 0 bases, the J end by 6 bases, with 9 bases between. Germline CDR1 and CDR2: LNHNV and YYDKDF (reference sequence). The CDR3 contains 13 residues. In DNA form, the CDR3 reads TGTGCCACCAGCAGAGAATTAGCTCTCGAGCAGTACTTC. As protein: CATSRELALEQYF.

The J gene is TRBJ1-5, the V gene TRBV28; D might be TRBD1 (6 bases). Germline loops: CDR1 MDHEN, CDR2 SYDVKM. CDR3 length: 16 residues. V was trimmed by 5 bases and J by 4 bases, leaving 18 bases between them. CDR3 in amino acids: CASSTPPGVGNQPQHF. The CDR3 DNA is TGTGCCAGCAGTACCCCGCCAGGGGTTGGTAATCAGCCCCAGCATTTT. The full variable domain, rest sourced from reference TRBV28 and TRBJ1-5, is DVKVTQSSRYLVKRTGEKVFLECVQDMDHENMFWYRQDPGLGLRLIYFSYDVKMKEKGDIPEGYSVSREKKERFSLILESASTNQTSMYLCASSTPPGVGNQPQHFGDGTRLSIL.

This rearrangement joins TRBV29-1 to TRBJ2-3; D gene ambiguous. V shed 5 bases and J shed 5 bases, with 11 bases lying between them. The germline V gene has CDR1 SQVTM and CDR2 ANQGSEA. The CDR3 spans 12 residues. This CDR3 reads CSVLVVGDTQYF. The CDR3 DNA is TGCAGCGTTTTGGTGGTGGGAGATACGCAGTATTTT.

DNA of the CDR3: TGTGCCAGCAGCTGGACCAACTCAGCCAGGGATAGCAATCAGCCCCAGCATTTT. It encodes CASSWTNSARDSNQPQHF. The chain has TRBV7-2 and TRBJ1-5; D is possibly TRBD1 (5 bases). Deletions cut 4 bases from V and 0 bases from J, with 19 bases between. CDR1 and CDR2 from the germline V gene are SGHTA and FQGNSA. The length of the CDR3 is 18 residues.